Listed below are T cell receptor beta chains from one sample, sequenced in a study of shared clonotypes between healthy human individuals. Repertoires were generated with immunoSEQ multiplex PCR, while TCRdb's copy carries only in-frame clones and drops some. The profile covers roughly 2.1 million clones, with approximately 94% appearing a single time and 1.5% to 2% taken by the ten largest. Sequenced: naive CD8+ T cells from PBMCs. The receptors here all came from a man in his late teens or twenties in good health. Some clones in this sample may be carry-over from other donors' samples. CDR3s include the opening cysteine and the closing phenylalanine or tryptophan. D genes are given only for firm matches. The listing skips clone size in some rows; elsewhere it reads once, few, many or a size class.

CASSSLGTGAYEQYF | TGTGCCAGCAGCTCTCTGGGGACAGGCGCCTACGAGCAGTACTTC | TRBV11-2 | TRBD1 | TRBJ2-7 | -
CASSPGGYNEQFF | TGTGCCAGCAGTCCAGGGGGCTACAATGAGCAGTTCTTC | TRBV27 | TRBD1 | TRBJ2-1 | -
CAISSGANVLTF | TGTGCCATCTCATCTGGGGCCAACGTCCTGACTTTC | TRBV19 | - | TRBJ2-6 | once
CAWRPGNTIYF | TGTGCCTGGAGACCCGGAAACACCATATATTTT | TRBV30 | - | TRBJ1-3 | -
CASSSGTRSYNEQFF | TGTGCCAGCAGTTCCGGGACTAGGTCCTACAATGAGCAGTTCTTC | TRBV27 | TRBD2 | TRBJ2-1 | -
CASSYEGGETDTQYF | TGTGCCAGCAGTTACGAGGGAGGGGAGACAGATACGCAGTATTTT | TRBV6-6 | TRBD2 | TRBJ2-3 | -
CASRRPVNTGELFF | TGTGCCAGCAGGCGTCCGGTGAACACCGGGGAGCTGTTTTTT | TRBV28 | - | TRBJ2-2 | -
CASSFDSSGELFF | TGTGCCAGCAGCTTTGACAGTTCCGGGGAGCTGTTTTTT | TRBV7-2 | - | TRBJ2-2 | -
CASSKADRGIKRETQYF | TGTGCCAGCAGCAAAGCCGACAGGGGAATCAAGCGGGAGACCCAGTACTTC | TRBV21-1 | - | TRBJ2-5 | once
CASSLGGMYTEAFF | TGTGCCAGCAGTTTAGGGGGTATGTACACTGAAGCTTTCTTT | TRBV27 | - | TRBJ1-1 | -
CASSLLSGSGNEQFF | TGTGCCAGCAGCTTACTTAGCGGGAGTGGCAATGAGCAGTTCTTC | TRBV11-3 | TRBD2 | TRBJ2-1 | -
CASSARVSYEQYF | TGTGCCAGCAGTGCGAGGGTCTCCTACGAGCAGTACTTC | TRBV27 | - | TRBJ2-7 | -
CASMDSTTNEKLFF | TGTGCCAGCATGGATTCTACAACTAATGAAAAACTGTTTTTT | TRBV25-1 | - | TRBJ1-4 | -
CASSPPGAVADTQYF | TGTGCCAGCAGTCCCCCAGGGGCTGTGGCAGATACGCAGTATTTT | TRBV28 | - | TRBJ2-3 | -
CASSEIAGVWNEQFF | TGTGCCAGCAGCGAAATAGCGGGAGTGTGGAATGAGCAGTTCTTC | TRBV5-4 | TRBD2 | TRBJ2-1 | once
CSVGLSDRSYTDTQYF | TGCAGCGTTGGCTTGTCGGACAGATCCTACACAGATACGCAGTATTTT | TRBV29-1 | - | TRBJ2-3 | -
CASSLYQGGTEAFF | TGCGCCAGCAGCTTGTACCAGGGAGGTACTGAAGCTTTCTTT | TRBV5-1 | - | TRBJ1-1 | -
CASSLRGPVETQYF | TGTGCCAGCAGCCTTCGTGGCCCGGTAGAGACCCAGTACTTC | TRBV27 | - | TRBJ2-5 | -
CASSFQSYRVDTEAFF | TGTGCCAGCAGTTTCCAGTCATACAGGGTCGACACTGAAGCTTTCTTT | TRBV27 | - | TRBJ1-1 | -
CASRPPGPNSPLHF | TGTGCCAGCCGACCACCAGGGCCAAATTCACCCCTCCACTTT | TRBV27 | - | TRBJ1-6 | -
CASSPGFIYGYTF | TGTGCCAGCTCACCAGGATTTATCTATGGCTACACCTTC | TRBV18 | - | TRBJ1-2 | -
CASSLVQDRAEAFF | TGCGCCAGCAGCTTGGTGCAGGATCGGGCCGAAGCTTTCTTT | TRBV5-1 | - | TRBJ1-1 | -
CASSPKEAMGETQYF | TGTGCCAGCAGCCCGAAGGAAGCGATGGGGGAGACCCAGTACTTC | TRBV28 | - | TRBJ2-5 | -
CASSVEGPYEQYF | TGTGCCAGCAGCGTAGAGGGTCCCTACGAGCAGTACTTC | TRBV9 | - | TRBJ2-7 | once
CASRTIAGRGHNEQFF | TGTGCCAGCAGAACCATAGCGGGCCGAGGCCACAATGAGCAGTTCTTC | TRBV7-9 | TRBD2 | TRBJ2-1 | -